This TCR beta chain is from a study of T cell responses to AZD1222 COVID-19 vaccine. The CDR3 contains 12 residues. CDR1 and CDR2 from the germline V gene are MNHEY and SVGAGI. Trimming pared 5 bases from V and 5 bases from J, leaving 9 bases between. Sequenced by immunoSEQ multiplex PCR; TCRdb stores in-frame clones only, minus some. The sample shows about 140,000 clones, approximately 91% of them seen only once. The material sequenced was peripheral blood, taken 28 days after the second dose of the MenACWY control vaccine. V is TRBV6-5 and J is TRBJ1-1, with D hard to call. This sequence originates from an adult who received the MenACWY meningococcal vaccine as a control. CDR3 nucleotide sequence: TGTGCCAGCAGTCCCGGACGGACTGAAGCTTTCTTT. Translating gives CASSPGRTEAFF.